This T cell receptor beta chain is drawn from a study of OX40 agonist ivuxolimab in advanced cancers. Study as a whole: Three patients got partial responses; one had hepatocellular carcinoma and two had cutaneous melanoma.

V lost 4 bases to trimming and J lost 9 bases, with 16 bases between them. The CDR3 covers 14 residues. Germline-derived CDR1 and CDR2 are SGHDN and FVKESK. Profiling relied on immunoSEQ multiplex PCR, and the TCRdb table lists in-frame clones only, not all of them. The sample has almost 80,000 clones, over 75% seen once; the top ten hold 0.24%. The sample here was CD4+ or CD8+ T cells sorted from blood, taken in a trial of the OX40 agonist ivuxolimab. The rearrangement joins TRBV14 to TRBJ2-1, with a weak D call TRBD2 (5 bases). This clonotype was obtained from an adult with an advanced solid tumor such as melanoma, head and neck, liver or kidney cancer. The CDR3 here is CASSLRRLAGEQFF. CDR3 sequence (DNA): TGTGCCAGCAGCCTAAGGCGCCTAGCAGGTGAGCAGTTCTTC.